These 6 T cell receptor beta chains originate from one sample sequenced in a study of T cell responses to AZD1222 COVID-19 vaccine. Sequencing was performed with immunoSEQ multiplex PCR; in TCRdb, only in-frame clones are kept and a portion is missing. The sample records tens of thousands of clones, about 88% being singletons. Sequencing used peripheral blood, obtained on day 0 of AZD1222 vaccination. Receptor source: an adult in good health.

Here the CDR3 reads CASSLRERRAFF. As DNA, the CDR3 is TGTGCCAGCAGCCTCAGGGAGAGGAGAGCTTTCTTT. The chain joins TRBV28 to TRBJ1-1; weak D call: TRBD1 (5 bases). Germline CDR1 is MDHEN and CDR2 is SYDVKM. The CDR3 has 12 amino acids. Trimming stripped 6 bases from V and 10 bases from J, with 15 bases between.

The rearrangement links TRBV19 to TRBJ1-1, with D perhaps TRBD1 (5 bases). Germline V gene lookup returns CDR1 LNHDA and CDR2 SQIVND (reference sequence). This CDR3 has 15 amino acids. V was trimmed by 2 bases and J by 1 base, leaving 11 bases between them. This CDR3 is CASSISRGQNTEAFF. CDR3 coding DNA: TGTGCCAGTAGTATATCCCGGGGCCAGAACACTGAAGCTTTCTTT.

CDR3 amino acids: CASSLYDSQETQYF. For the CDR3, the DNA is TGTGCCAGCAGCTTATATGACTCCCAAGAGACCCAGTACTTC. The chain couples TRBV7-9 to TRBJ2-5; D remains ambiguous. CDR3 size: 14 residues. Germline CDR1 SEHNR, CDR2 FQNEAQ (reference sequence). V was trimmed by 2 bases and J by 1 base, leaving 8 bases between them.

This rearrangement joins TRBV19 to TRBJ2-5; TRBD1 agrees at 7 bases. From germline, CDR1 is LNHDA and CDR2 SQIVND (reference sequence). J gave up 5 bases and V 3 bases, and 12 bases lay outside the gene matches. The CDR3 is made up of 16 amino acids. The CDR3 coding sequence is TGTGCCAGTAGTATCACCTGGGCAGGGGGAGTGGAGACCCAGTACTTC. It codes for CASSITWAGGVETQYF. The full variable domain, completed using reference TRBV19 and TRBJ2-5, is DGGITQSPKYLFRKEGQNVTLSCEQNLNHDAMYWYRQDPGQGLRLIYYSQIVNDFQKGDIAEGYSVSREKKESFPLTVTSAQKNPTAFYLCASSITWAGGVETQYFGPGTRLLVL.

As for this clone: Germline is not matched at one junction end, which may reflect a read error. The rearrangement uses TRBV29-1 and TRBJ1-4; weak D call: TRBD1 (5 bases). Germline CDR1 reads SQVTM; CDR2 reads ANQGSEA. The CDR3 is made up of 13 amino acids. The CDR3 reads CSASGTDNEELFF. The CDR3 DNA reads as TGCAGCGCCTCCGGGACTGATAATGAAGAACTGTTTTTT. Together with reference TRBV29-1 and TRBJ1-4, the CDR3 gives the full variable domain: SAVISQKPSRDICQRGTSLTIQCQVDSQVTMMFWYRQQPGQSLTLIATANQGSEATYESGFVIDKFPISRPNLTFSTLTVSNMSPEDSSIYLCSASGTDNEELFFGSGTQLSVL.

The V gene is TRBV7-2, the J gene TRBJ2-5; D may correspond to TRBD1 or TRBD2 (5 bases each). In germline, CDR1 is SGHTA, CDR2 FQGNSA. This CDR3 is built from 13 residues. Trimming left V 2 bases short and J 4 bases short, with 8 bases between. The CDR3 DNA follows: TGTGCCAGCAGCTTAAGAGGGGTAGAGACCCAGTACTTC. Protein product: CASSLRGVETQYF.